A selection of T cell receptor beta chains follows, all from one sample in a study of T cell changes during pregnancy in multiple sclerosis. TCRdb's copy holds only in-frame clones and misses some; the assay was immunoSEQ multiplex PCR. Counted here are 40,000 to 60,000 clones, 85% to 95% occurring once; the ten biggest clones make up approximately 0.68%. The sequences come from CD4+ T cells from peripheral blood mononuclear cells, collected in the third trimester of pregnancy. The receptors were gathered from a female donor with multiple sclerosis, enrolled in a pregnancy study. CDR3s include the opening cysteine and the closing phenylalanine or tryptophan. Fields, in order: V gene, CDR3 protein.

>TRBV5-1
CASSWGQGDEQYF
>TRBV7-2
CASRRPRGGDTQYF
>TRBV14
CASSQDKGRVNTEAFF
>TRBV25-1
CASSELEGAGLNTEAFF
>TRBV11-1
CASSRRQGADTQYF
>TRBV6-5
CASSYSGTQETQYF
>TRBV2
CASSGQGAGYSNQPQHF
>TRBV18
CASSPPGQGYEQYF
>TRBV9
CASSLGLKETQYF
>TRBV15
CATSSEQGNYGYTF
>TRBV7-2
CASSLGRGGAILDTQYF
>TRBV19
CASSRRDWVELFF
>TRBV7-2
CASSPRTGLGRGVYEQYF
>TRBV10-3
CATQEYGYTF
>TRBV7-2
CASSWTGRSEAFF
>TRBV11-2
CASSPLGDRGGGYTF
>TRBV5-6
CASSLGGQVDEQFF
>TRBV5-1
CASSLFGQGNTGELFF
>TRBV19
CASSIRGETQYF
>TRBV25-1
CASSPPGQGGEKLFF
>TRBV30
CAWSVGTVGIATNEKLFF
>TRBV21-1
CASSARTGMGHWRNQPQHF
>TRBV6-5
CASSQGQLYEQYF
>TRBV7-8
CASSPPRSGNTIYF
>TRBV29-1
CSVETEYEQYF
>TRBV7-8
CASSLEGGGAYNEQFF
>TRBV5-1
CASSGGASGGDTQYF
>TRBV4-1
CASSGERGMGTDTQYF
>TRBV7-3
CASSVSGGTNYGYTF
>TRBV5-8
CASSLSSSSTDTQYF
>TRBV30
CAWSKTVSGNTIYF
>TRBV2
CASSVRGFETQYF
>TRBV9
CASSVGLAGLNWGETQYF
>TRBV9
CASSTDRANSPLHF
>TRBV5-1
CASSFDGPGEQYF
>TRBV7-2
CASSPTSGGFVGELFF
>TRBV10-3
CAISDPGGQETQYF
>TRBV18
CASSLPGTGGSYGYTF
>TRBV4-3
CASSQDLRGANNEQFF
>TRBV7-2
CASSSDRGTYNEQFF
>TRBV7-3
CASSLGERYEQYF
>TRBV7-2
CASSLVGDEETQYF
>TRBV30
CAWSHRAGGIDGYTF
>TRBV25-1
CASSKTGTFYEQYF
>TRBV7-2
CASSYDRGTAYEQYF
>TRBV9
CASSVDTFYNYGYTF
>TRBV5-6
CASIQVGQGSYEQYF
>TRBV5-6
CASSLAGGAAHYGYTF
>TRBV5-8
CASSLRGFNSPLHF
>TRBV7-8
CASSLASYYEQYF
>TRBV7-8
CASSKGQANYGYTF
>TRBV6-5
CASSYSGTGNNQPQHF
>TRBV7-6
CASSRTTTGTGGHGYTF